Listed here are 30 T cell receptor beta chains from one sample, sequenced in a study of PD-1 blockade in classical Hodgkin lymphoma. The time point denotes: cycle 4 day 1 (C4D1), after more than five weeks of nivolumab. Brentuximab vedotin exposure varied among the patients, all of whom had relapsed after autologous stem cell transplantation. Profiled with immunoSEQ multiplex PCR; TCRdb holds only in-frame clones, not every one. Here the sample spans around 19,000 clones, approximately 80% being singletons. The sequenced sample was peripheral blood mononuclear cells (PBMCs), obtained before the fourth cycle of nivolumab. The receptors here all came from a human donor with classical Hodgkin lymphoma.

The chain is built from TRBV6-5 and TRBJ1-5; unclear D gene. The CDR3 loop spans 13 amino acids. Germline V gives CDR1 MNHEY, CDR2 SVGAGI. V was pared by 4 bases and J by 5 bases, with 9 bases between. The CDR3 here is CASSLGGDQPQHF. CDR3 coding DNA: TGTGCCAGCAGTTTGGGAGGTGATCAGCCCCAGCATTTT.

The chain joins TRBV27 to TRBJ1-2; 9 bases line up with TRBD1. Germline values: CDR1 MNHEY, CDR2 SMNVEV (reference sequence). The CDR3 extends over 15 amino acids. V was pared by 6 bases and J by 4 bases, with 9 bases of the junction left unmatched. The CDR3: CASSPSGQGSYGYTF. CDR3 DNA: TGTGCCAGCAGCCCCTCGGGACAGGGCAGCTATGGCTACACCTTC.

The V and J genes are TRBV19 and TRBJ1-2, with 10 positions matching TRBD1. After removal of 9 bases from V and 10 bases from J, the junction contained 17 bases not matched to a gene. CDR1 and CDR2 (germline): LNHDA, SQIVND (reference sequence). The CDR3 has 15 amino acids. CDR3: CASEPSVGTGEDYTF. DNA for the CDR3: TGTGCCAGCGAGCCTTCCGTGGGGACAGGGGAAGACTACACCTTC.

This clone appeared a single time. The genes are TRBV5-1 and TRBJ2-6; no definite D call. The V gene's germline CDR1 is SGHRS and CDR2 YFSETQ. Trimming shortened V by 3 bases and J by 0 bases, and 10 bases separated the two germline ends. This CDR3 contains 16 residues. The CDR3 sequence is CASSYDPNSGANVLTF. Here the CDR3 DNA reads TGCGCCAGCAGCTACGACCCCAACTCTGGGGCCAACGTCCTGACTTTC.

The chain has TRBV28 and TRBJ1-1; a possible D gene is TRBD1 (6 bases). The CDR3 spans 12 residues. Between the trimmed V and J ends, which lost 2 bases and 8 bases, there was a span of 9 bases. Looked up from germline, CDR1 is MDHEN and CDR2 is SYDVKM. CDR3 residues: CASSLIDREAFF. DNA of the CDR3: TGTGCCAGCAGTTTAATCGACAGGGAAGCTTTCTTT.

This chain uses TRBV7-9 with TRBJ2-7; 9 bases agree with TRBD2. CDR1 and CDR2 (germline): SEHNR, FQNEAQ (reference sequence). Trimming took 4 bases from V and 7 from J; bases not matched to a gene: 2. The CDR3 consists of 12 residues. CDR3 amino acids: CASSSTSGEQYF. The CDR3 region has the DNA TGTGCCAGCAGCTCCACTAGCGGGGAGCAGTACTTC.

The chain has TRBV28 and TRBJ1-5; D might be TRBD1 (6 bases). Between the trimmed V and J ends, which lost 7 bases and 0 bases, there was a span of 22 bases. This CDR3 spans 18 amino acids. Looked up from germline, CDR1 is MDHEN and CDR2 is SYDVKM. In DNA, the CDR3 is TGTGCCAGCACCTCGAGGGGGGCGCGGTATTATAGCAATCAGCCCCAGCATTTT. It is translated as CASTSRGARYYSNQPQHF.

The chain couples TRBV30 to TRBJ1-6; D is uncertain. The CDR3 consists of 16 residues. CDR1 and CDR2 (germline): GTSNPN, SVGIG (reference sequence). V was shortened by 4 bases and J by 6 bases, with 19 bases between the two germline ends. CDR3 sequence reads: CAWNPGRVRANSPLHF. The CDR3 DNA reads as TGTGCCTGGAATCCCGGGAGAGTGAGAGCTAATTCACCCCTCCACTTT.

The V gene is TRBV7-8, the J gene TRBJ1-2, with D possibly matching TRBD1 (6 bases). V gave up 5 bases and J gave up 1 base, with 20 bases separating them. This CDR3 is built from 17 residues. CDR1 and CDR2 from the germline V gene are SGHVS and FQNEAQ. CDR3 nucleotide sequence: TGTGCCAGCAGCCGAAATGTAGGGGGGACGGTTAACTATGGCTACACCTTC. It translates to CASSRNVGGTVNYGYTF.

V is TRBV5-5 and J is TRBJ2-2, with 7 bases lining up with TRBD2. Germline V gene lookup returns CDR1 SGHKS and CDR2 YYEKEE (reference sequence). This CDR3 is 16 amino acids long. Trimming took 1 base from V and 2 from J; bases not matched to a gene: 5. CDR3 coding DNA: TGTGCCAGCAGCTTGTGGGCGGGGGTAAACACCGGGGAGCTGTTTTTT. Its translation: CASSLWAGVNTGELFF.

The chain recombines TRBV2 with TRBJ1-5; D gene unclear. The CDR3 contains 15 residues. V lost 4 bases and J lost 6, with 16 bases in between. Germline CDR1 is SNHLY and CDR2 is FYNNEI. CDR3: CASSGGVSGSQPQHF. CDR3 bases: TGTGCCAGCAGTGGGGGAGTTTCGGGGAGTCAGCCCCAGCATTTT. Variable domain in full (rest from reference TRBV2 and TRBJ1-5): EPEVTQTPSHQVTQMGQEVILRCVPISNHLYFYWYRQILGQKVEFLVSFYNNEISEKSEIFDDQFSVERPDGSNFTLKIRSTKLEDSAMYFCASSGGVSGSQPQHFGDGTRLSIL.

This chain joins TRBV7-3 and TRBJ2-2; 8 bases line up with TRBD2. The V gene's germline CDR1 is SGHTA and CDR2 FQGTGA. There are 13 residues in the CDR3. The junction had 4 bases not matched to a gene; V was cut back by 7 bases and J by 6 bases. CDR3 nucleotides: TGTGCCAGCAACCCCGGGGGGGCCGGGGAGCTGTTTTTT. This encodes CASNPGGAGELFF.

V is TRBV19 and J is TRBJ2-2, with a tentative D call TRBD1 (6 bases). CDR1 LNHDA and CDR2 SQIVND come from the germline V gene (reference sequence). The CDR3 is 16 residues long. The V end was cut by 5 bases, the J end by 2 bases, with 15 bases between. The CDR3 sequence is CASSVSGTSNTGELFF. In nucleotides, the CDR3 is TGTGCCAGTAGTGTCTCCGGGACATCTAACACCGGGGAGCTGTTTTTT.

This clone was counted once. This rearrangement joins TRBV5-1 to TRBJ1-3; D call uncertain. V was trimmed by 4 bases and J by 1 base, leaving 15 bases between them. Germline loops: CDR1 SGHRS, CDR2 YFSETQ. This CDR3 is 16 amino acids long. CDR3 coding DNA: TGCGCCAGCAGCCTAGGGTTTTGGACGTCTGGAAACACCATATATTTT. It translates to CASSLGFWTSGNTIYF.

The chain joins TRBV30 to TRBJ2-1; TRBD1 aligns across 7 bases. Germline V gene data show CDR1 as GTSNPN and CDR2 as SVGIG (reference sequence). The CDR3 loop spans 15 amino acids. V lost 3 bases and J lost 7; bases outside the gene matches: 12. The CDR3 region is CAWRRGGLLANEQFF. CDR3 DNA sequence: TGTGCCTGGAGACGAGGGGGCCTATTGGCAAATGAGCAGTTCTTC.

The gene calls are TRBV27 and TRBJ2-2; 8 bases fit TRBD2. Trimming removed 0 bases from V and 1 base from J; junction bases left unmatched: 4. Germline CDR1 is MNHEY and CDR2 is SMNVEV (reference sequence). The CDR3 runs 17 residues. Here the CDR3 reads CASSLSAGGVNTGELFF. The CDR3 DNA sequence: TGTGCCAGCAGTTTATCGGCGGGGGGCGTGAACACCGGGGAGCTGTTTTTT.

This chain joins TRBV7-3 and TRBJ2-7; perhaps TRBD2 as D (5 bases). Germline V gene data show CDR1 as SGHTA and CDR2 as FQGTGA. CDR3 size: 14 residues. V lost 2 bases to trimming and J lost 0 bases, with 8 bases between them. CDR3: CASSLLGSSYEQYF. CDR3 DNA sequence: TGTGCCAGCAGCTTATTAGGGAGCTCCTACGAGCAGTACTTC.

The J gene is TRBJ2-7, the V gene TRBV2, with D possibly being TRBD2 (7 bases). CDR1 and CDR2 from the germline V gene are SNHLY and FYNNEI. The CDR3 length is 16 residues. V dropped 2 bases and J dropped 4 bases, with 18 bases sitting between them. In DNA, the CDR3 is TGTGCCAGCAGTGAATTAGGGGGGGGGCGAGGATACGAGCAGTACTTC. It is translated as CASSELGGGRGYEQYF. Filled out from reference TRBV2 and TRBJ2-7, the complete variable domain reads EPEVTQTPSHQVTQMGQEVILRCVPISNHLYFYWYRQILGQKVEFLVSFYNNEISEKSEIFDDQFSVERPDGSNFTLKIRSTKLEDSAMYFCASSELGGGRGYEQYFGPGTRLTVT.

The chain uses TRBV11-3 and TRBJ2-2; D is undetermined. Trimming took off 1 base at V and 0 bases at J, with 3 bases between the two ends. The CDR3 runs to 14 residues. Germline V gives CDR1 SGHNT, CDR2 YENEEA. The CDR3 nucleotides read TGTGCCAGCAGCTTAGGGCCGAACACCGGGGAGCTGTTTTTT. Translating it yields CASSLGPNTGELFF. The whole variable domain, filled in from reference TRBV11-3 and TRBJ2-2, reads EAGVVQSPRYKIIEKKQPVAFWCNPISGHNTLYWYLQNLGQGPELLIRYENEEAVDDSQLPKDRFSAERLKGVDSTLKIQPAELGDSAVYLCASSLGPNTGELFFGEGSRLTVL.

The rearrangement uses TRBV9 and TRBJ2-6; 8 bases match TRBD1. Losses at the gene ends were 2 bases for V and 1 base for J; bases not matched to a gene: 11. The CDR3 is made up of 19 amino acids. Per the germline V gene, CDR1 is SGDLS and CDR2 is YYNGEE. In nucleotides, the CDR3 is TGTGCCAGCAGCGTCCAGGGGGCGCTAGGAACGTCTGGGGCCAACGTCCTGACTTTC. Its protein product is CASSVQGALGTSGANVLTF.

This chain links TRBV28 with TRBJ2-7, with TRBD2 matching over 14 bases. The CDR3 runs to 17 residues. With 5 bases clipped from V and 3 bases from J, the junction kept 9 bases outside the gene matches. Germline assignment: CDR1 MDHEN and CDR2 SYDVKM. The CDR3 DNA sequence: TGTGCCAGCAGTGGGACTAGCGGGAGTTACTTCGGCTACGAGCAGTACTTC. This codes for CASSGTSGSYFGYEQYF.

This chain connects TRBV6-4 to TRBJ2-5; 9 positions agree with TRBD1. V lost 4 bases and J lost 5; bases outside the gene matches: 5. The CDR3 runs 14 residues. The germline gives CDR1 MRHNA, CDR2 SNTAGT. CDR3 sequence: CASSVGQGMETQYF. The DNA of the CDR3 is TGTGCCAGCAGTGTAGGACAGGGGATGGAGACCCAGTACTTC.

Comments on this clone: One end of the junction varies from germline; a read error may be responsible. The chain couples TRBV7-3 to TRBJ2-1; D is undetermined. The germline gives CDR1 SGHTA, CDR2 FQGTGA. The length of the CDR3 is 17 residues. CDR3 nucleotide sequence: TGTGCCAGCAGCGATACCCCGAACAGCCCATCCTCCAATGAGCAGTTCTTC. Encoded protein: CASSDTPNSPSSNEQFF.

This rearrangement joins TRBV2 to TRBJ1-3; the D is unclear. Germline CDR1 SNHLY, CDR2 FYNNEI. The CDR3 is 13 residues long. Trimming took off 7 bases at V and 0 bases at J, with 7 bases between the two ends. The CDR3 nucleotides are TGTGCCAGCACCGGGAACTCTGGAAACACCATATATTTT. It translates to CASTGNSGNTIYF.

The chain uses TRBV10-1 and TRBJ2-5, with 9 positions matching TRBD2. TRBJ2-7 explains the end of the DNA better; the J call may be wrong. The germline CDR1 and CDR2 sequences are WNHNN and SYGVQD (reference sequence). This CDR3 is built from 15 residues. CDR3 in amino acids: CASSESWREGYEQYF. CDR3 nucleotide sequence: TGCGCCAGCAGTGAGTCGTGGCGGGAGGGTTACGAGCAGTACTTC.

V and J are TRBV9 and TRBJ2-7; tentatively, D is TRBD1 (6 bases). V lost 0 bases to trimming and J lost 5 bases, with 15 bases between them. The V gene's germline CDR1 is SGDLS and CDR2 YYNGEE. The CDR3 spans 15 residues. CDR3 DNA: TGTGCCAGCAGCGTAGCCGGGAAAACAGGGAACGAGCAGTACTTC. This encodes CASSVAGKTGNEQYF.

This clone has only a few counts. The V call is TRBV10-1, the J call TRBJ1-1, with D maybe TRBD1 (6 bases). Trimming pared 3 bases from V and 7 bases from J, leaving 9 bases between. Germline lookup yields CDR1 WNHNN and CDR2 SYGVQD (reference sequence). The CDR3 extends over 12 amino acids. CDR3 nucleotides: TGCGCCAGCAGTGATTGGACAGATGAAGCTTTCTTT. Translating gives CASSDWTDEAFF.

This clone was found once. The chain combines TRBV5-1 with TRBJ2-1, with 8 bases lining up with TRBD2. Unmatched junction bases numbered 8, after V lost 0 bases and J lost 0 bases. CDR1 is SGHRS, CDR2 YFSETQ, per germline. The CDR3 contains 18 residues. CDR3 sequence (DNA): TGCGCCAGCAGCTTGGCGGGGGGGCGTACTATCTCCTACAATGAGCAGTTCTTC. Residues: CASSLAGGRTISYNEQFF.

This chain links TRBV10-3 with TRBJ1-6, with unresolved D. From germline, CDR1 is ENHRY and CDR2 SYGVKD. V was trimmed by 0 bases and J by 9 bases, leaving 9 bases between them. This CDR3 spans 14 amino acids. The CDR3, as DNA: TGTGCCATCAGTGAGTCAGGGTACAGTTCACCCCTCCACTTT. Translating it yields CAISESGYSSPLHF.

This chain uses TRBV9 with TRBJ2-6; 10 nucleotides match TRBD1. The J segment lost 0 bases and the V segment lost 0 bases, leaving 9 bases of the junction unmatched. Germline lookup yields CDR1 SGDLS and CDR2 YYNGEE. This CDR3 is built from 20 residues. The CDR3, as DNA: TGTGCCAGCAGCGTAGCCGGGACAGGGGTAGTAAGCTCTGGGGCCAACGTCCTGACTTTC. It codes for CASSVAGTGVVSSGANVLTF.